This TCR beta chain came from a study of blood T cell repertoires in COVID-19. In the study overall: Some COVID-19 samples were acute and others convalescent; all came from the United States, Italy and Spain. T cells, B-cell-depleted T cells, or PBMCs provided the cDNA or gDNA that served as material.

The CDR3 length is 19 residues. CDR1 and CDR2 from the germline V gene are KGHDR and SFDVKD. Trimming at V came to 3 bases and at J to 2 bases, leaving 15 bases not matched to a gene. In the authors' methods: Quantification of nucleated cells was approximated via reference gene primer amplification. The method was immunoSEQ multiplex PCR; TCRdb's version includes in-frame clones alone and lacks a portion of them. V and J calls and clone size come straight from that table; D and trimming were deduced from the DNA. This table has more than 75,000 clones, more than 75% appearing once. V usage is TRBV24-1 and J usage is TRBJ2-3; 8 bases are a match to TRBD2. This sequence originates from a woman in her 70s with acute or convalescent COVID-19. Sequenced input: peripheral blood. The CDR3 is CATSDPARVEREFTDTQYF. In nucleotides, the CDR3 is TGTGCCACCAGTGATCCAGCCAGAGTTGAGCGGGAGTTCACAGATACGCAGTATTTT.